This T cell receptor beta chain was recorded in a study of T cell repertoires in cytomegalovirus infection. Study context: Recently identified HLA-C-restricted CMV epitopes were used, and well-studied HLA-B-restricted CMV epitopes were used as well.

The CDR3 consists of 17 residues. Germline assignment: CDR1 SGHVS and CDR2 FQNEAQ. The germline V and J ends were trimmed by 1 base and 0 bases, with 12 bases remaining between them. Whole-study results and caveats: HLA-C-restricted CMV-specific TCR beta clonotypes were dominant in the ex vivo response.

Each CDR3 protein is one row after TCRdb ran MiXCR on the reads. The data contain about 570,000 distinct CDR3 sequences, 40% of them singletons. Worth noting for this clonotype: Its antigen is not identified.

This receptor was identified in a human donor in good health (CMV status not recorded). Some clones in this sample may be carry-over from other donors' samples. This specimen consisted of cultured PBMCs, obtained from culture after CMV antigen stimulation. The chain couples TRBV7-8 to TRBJ1-4; TRBD1 might be the D (5 bases). The CDR3 reads CASSLGGRWSTNEKLFF. CDR3 nucleotides: TGTGCCAGCAGCTTAGGGGGACGATGGTCAACTAATGAAAAACTGTTTTTT.